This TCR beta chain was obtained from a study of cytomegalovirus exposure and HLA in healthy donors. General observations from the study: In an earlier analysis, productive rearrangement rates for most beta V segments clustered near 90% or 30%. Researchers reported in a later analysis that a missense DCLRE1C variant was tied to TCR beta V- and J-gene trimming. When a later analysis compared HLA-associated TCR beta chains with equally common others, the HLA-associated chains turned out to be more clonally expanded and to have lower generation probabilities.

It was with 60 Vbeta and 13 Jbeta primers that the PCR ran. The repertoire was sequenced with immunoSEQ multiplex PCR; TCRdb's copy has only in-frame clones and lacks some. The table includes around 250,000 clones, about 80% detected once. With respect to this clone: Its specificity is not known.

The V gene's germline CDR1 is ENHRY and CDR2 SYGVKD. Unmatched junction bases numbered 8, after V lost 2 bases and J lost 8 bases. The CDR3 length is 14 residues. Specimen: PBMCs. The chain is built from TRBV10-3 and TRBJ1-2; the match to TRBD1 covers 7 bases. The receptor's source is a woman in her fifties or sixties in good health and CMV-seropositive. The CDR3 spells CAISEPYRGEGYTF. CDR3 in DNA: TGTGCCATCAGTGAGCCGTACAGGGGAGAAGGCTACACCTTC.